Each of the 10 T cell receptor beta chains below was sequenced from the same sample in a study of T cell responses to AZD1222 COVID-19 vaccine (dated by TCRdb to the early 2020s). Explained via the paper, the time point label denotes: about 28 days (+/-7) after the second vaccine dose. Library prep was done by the immunoSEQ multiplex PCR assay. What TCRdb holds here is the immuneACCESS table cut down to in-frame rearrangements. Part of the clones is not present; checked against another copy, under half of the missing clones reflect an unresolved V gene, and the others are unexplained. The sample data list some 99,000 clones, and 70% to 90% of these were observed just once. The top ten clonotypes cover about 4.6% of the sample. The source material was peripheral blood, sampled 28 days after the second AZD1222 dose. The source is an adult who received the AZD1222 COVID-19 vaccine.

V is TRBV6-2 or TRBV6-3 and J is TRBJ2-1, with 11 bases identical to TRBD2. The trim removed 5 bases at V and 5 bases at J, leaving 11 bases unmatched. This CDR3 comprises 17 residues. Germline lookup yields CDR1 MNHEY and CDR2 SVGEGT. CDR3 in amino acids: CASSPILAGGPNNEQFF. DNA for the CDR3: TGTGCCAGCAGTCCCATCTTAGCGGGAGGGCCCAACAATGAGCAGTTCTTC.

This chain connects TRBV12-3 or TRBV12-4 to TRBJ2-5; D call uncertain. Trimming shortened V by 5 bases and J by 5 bases, and 12 bases separated the two germline ends. This CDR3 has 13 residues. DNA of the CDR3: TGTGCCAGCAGTACAAGGGTAGGGGAGACCCAGTACTTC. Amino acid sequence: CASSTRVGETQYF.

This clone has just one count. The chain employs TRBV30 and TRBJ2-7; TRBD2 is a possible D gene (6 bases). Trimming pared 0 bases from V and 3 bases from J, leaving 12 bases between. CDR3 length: 14 residues. Germline CDR1 GTSNPN, CDR2 SVGIG (reference sequence). The DNA of the CDR3 is TGTGCCTGGAGTGTAGGAGGGCCAAGCTACGAGCAGTACTTC. Translated: CAWSVGGPSYEQYF.

CDR3 region: CATSRDSNQPQHF. DNA for the CDR3: TGTGCCACCTCCCGGGACAGCAATCAGCCCCAGCATTTT. The rearrangement links TRBV24-1 to TRBJ1-5, with D perhaps TRBD1 (5 bases). The ends were cut back, 9 bases at V and 1 base at J, with 9 bases in the middle. CDR1 KGHDR and CDR2 SFDVKD come from the germline V gene. The CDR3 has 13 residues.

V usage is TRBV5-4 and J usage is TRBJ1-2; maybe TRBD1 (5 bases). Trimming cost V 6 bases and J 2 bases, with 11 bases left between them. The CDR3 extends over 13 amino acids. Germline assignment: CDR1 SGHNT and CDR2 YYREEE (reference sequence). DNA of the CDR3: TGTGCCAGCACCGCGGGACGAAACTATGGCTACACCTTC. This sequence encodes CASTAGRNYGYTF.

V is TRBV4-2 and J is TRBJ1-1; 7 nucleotides agree with TRBD1. J was trimmed by 1 base and V by 4 bases; bases with no gene match: 6. This CDR3 comprises 15 residues. Germline loops: CDR1 LGHNA, CDR2 YNFKEQ. This CDR3 is CASSPGQITNTEAFF. Written as DNA, the CDR3 is TGTGCCAGCAGCCCGGGACAGATCACGAACACTGAAGCTTTCTTT.

The CDR3 DNA reads as TGTGCCACCATCCTAGCGGGCGGCTCCTACAATGAGCAGTTCTTC. The encoded protein is CATILAGGSYNEQFF. This chain joins TRBV15 and TRBJ2-1, with TRBD2 identical over 8 bases. The CDR3 loop spans 15 amino acids. Germline V lookup: CDR1 LNHNV, CDR2 YYDKDF (reference sequence). Trimming removed 7 bases from V and 0 bases from J; junction bases left unmatched: 5. Together with reference TRBV15 and TRBJ2-1, the CDR3 gives the full variable domain: DAMVIQNPRYQVTQFGKPVTLSCSQTLNHNVMYWYQQKSSQAPKLLFHYYDKDFNNEADTPDNFQSRRPNTSFCFLDIRSPGLGDTAMYLCATILAGGSYNEQFFGPGTRLTVL.

The genes are TRBV19 and TRBJ2-7; TRBD1 matches at 8 bases. The CDR3 length is 16 residues. Germline assignment: CDR1 LNHDA and CDR2 SQIVND (reference sequence). V dropped 6 bases and J dropped 1; count of bases not matched to a gene: 11. The CDR3 region is CASRAASGTGSYEQYF. CDR3 bases: TGTGCCAGTAGGGCTGCTTCCGGGACAGGTTCCTACGAGCAGTACTTC.

V is TRBV19 and J is TRBJ1-6, with TRBD1 as a possible D gene (5 bases). The CDR3 spans 14 residues. Deletions cut 6 bases from V and 5 bases from J, with 11 bases between. From germline, CDR1 is LNHDA and CDR2 SQIVND (reference sequence). The CDR3 DNA reads as TGTGCCAGTAGAAGGGGACGGAATAATTCACCCCTCCACTTT. It codes for CASRRGRNNSPLHF.

The chain uses TRBV19 and TRBJ1-5; no clear D. The CDR3 consists of 15 residues. Germline CDR1 LNHDA, CDR2 SQIVND (reference sequence). The germline V and J ends were trimmed by 5 bases and 0 bases, with 11 bases remaining between them. The CDR3, as DNA: TGTGCCAGTAGTCCCTACAGTAATAGCAATCAGCCCCAGCATTTT. Protein: CASSPYSNSNQPQHF.